Shown below are 2 T cell receptor beta chains from a single sample sequenced in a study of OX40 agonist ivuxolimab in advanced cancers. Libraries were constructed by the immunoSEQ multiplex PCR assay. TCRdb limited this immuneACCESS table to in-frame rearrangements with V and J called. A share of clones is missing; checked studies link under half to unresolved V genes, and the rest is unexplained. This sample lists around 30,000 clones; roughly 88% were detected once. The ten top clones hold about 53% of the sample. Sequenced material: CD4+ or CD8+ T cells sorted from blood, taken in a trial of the OX40 agonist ivuxolimab. All receptors come from an adult with an advanced solid tumor such as melanoma, head and neck, liver or kidney cancer.

The chain has TRBV13 and TRBJ2-3; TRBD2 is a possible D gene (7 bases). Germline CDR1 and CDR2: PRHDT and FYEKMQ (reference sequence). The V end lost 0 bases, the J end lost 2 bases, and 9 bases lay between the germline ends. This CDR3 is built from 15 residues. The CDR3 here is CASSLGAGATDTQYF. The DNA of the CDR3 is TGTGCCAGCAGCTTAGGCGCGGGGGCCACAGATACGCAGTATTTT.

The V and J genes are TRBV27 and TRBJ2-3; no reliable D call. The CDR3 is 10 amino acids. V lost 7 bases, J lost 4 bases, and 3 bases lay in between. Germline V gene data show CDR1 as MNHEY and CDR2 as SMNVEV (reference sequence). In nucleotides, the CDR3 is TGTGCCAGCACTTCAGATACGCAGTATTTT. This encodes CASTSDTQYF.